A selection of T cell receptor beta chains follows, all from one sample in a study of blood T cells in healthy people across ages. TCRdb recomputed calls from the 5' RACE reads with MiXCR, one row per CDR3 protein. The sample carries about 1.6 million distinct CDR3 sequences, around 35% recorded once. Source material: blood. These receptors were collected from a woman under 40 in good health. Both conserved end residues are part of each CDR3.

CDR3 protein	V gene	J gene
CASTVGLAETYEQYF	TRBV6-2/TRBV6-3	TRBJ2-7
CASRSGGQDRSGGYTF	TRBV6-5	TRBJ1-2
CASSYVAIHYGYTF	TRBV6-6	TRBJ1-2
CASSRGGTSTDTQYF	TRBV28	TRBJ2-3
CASRKLGGYEQYF	TRBV27	TRBJ2-7
CAWMSVRETQYF	TRBV30	TRBJ2-5
CASSSWTAPETQYF	TRBV11-2	TRBJ2-5
CASSEPSRGSGGGTDTQYF	TRBV9	TRBJ2-3
CASSWEAGAKTQYF	TRBV5-4	TRBJ2-5
CASSTSGTKGRETQYF	TRBV28	TRBJ2-5
CATSDGGQGNYGYTF	TRBV24-1	TRBJ1-2
CASSSAGSQYF	TRBV27	TRBJ2-3
CATDQGRGTEAFF	TRBV15	TRBJ1-1
CASRPGQNNSPLHF	TRBV6-6	TRBJ1-6
CSASGMAGGNQETQYF	TRBV20-1	TRBJ2-5
CSVTWAIGADTQYF	TRBV29-1	TRBJ2-3
CANSQGYFAEQFF	TRBV5-1	TRBJ2-1
CAWGITDTQYF	TRBV30	TRBJ2-3
CASSLATGTGADTQYF	TRBV5-1	TRBJ2-3
CASSLIKQGGNSPLHF	TRBV27	TRBJ1-6
CASSVGNRGVRNEQYF	TRBV9	.
CASSWTGGSYNSPLHF	TRBV12-3/TRBV12-4	TRBJ1-6
CASSRRLSGPALQETQYF	TRBV5-1	TRBJ2-5
CASSQRLAGGPGKVKLGYNEQFF	TRBV3-1	TRBJ2-1
CSARGQEGGLEETQYF	TRBV20-1	TRBJ2-5
CASSYYRVSNQPQHF	TRBV6-2/TRBV6-3	TRBJ1-5
CASSPPGLVYANTQYF	TRBV3-1	TRBJ2-3
CSVGQAKRSIVGYTF	TRBV29-1	TRBJ1-2
CASSPPMGDGETQYF	TRBV18	TRBJ2-5
CASSYATGEDGYTF	TRBV6-6	TRBJ1-2
CTSSLTGGKYNEQFF	TRBV7-3	TRBJ2-1
CSASPSSGASTDTQYF	TRBV20-1	TRBJ2-3
CATSRDRGPVYGYTF	TRBV15	TRBJ1-2
CASSQGRGVSYEQYF	TRBV3-1	TRBJ2-7
CASSLEYVGTDTQYF	TRBV28	TRBJ2-3
CASSYPGQTSYEQYF	TRBV4-1	TRBJ2-7
CASSYTIVAGDGNEQFF	TRBV6-6	TRBJ2-1
CASSLSGTVGYTF	TRBV27	TRBJ1-2
CASSISLMFSYNEQFF	TRBV5-1	TRBJ2-1
CSARPISVETQYF	TRBV20-1	.
CATRPGPTNNEQFF	TRBV28	TRBJ2-1
CSVERHRDTEAFF	TRBV29-1	TRBJ1-1
CASSPVSAYGYTF	TRBV3-1	TRBJ1-2
CASSQSRGNQPQHF	TRBV16	TRBJ1-5
CSVEGSPSSYNEQFF	TRBV29-1	TRBJ2-1
CAIGLSSYNEQFF	TRBV10-3	TRBJ2-1
CASSKQGLSYEQYF	TRBV27	.
CASSLWGATEAFF	TRBV7-3	TRBJ1-1
CASSLGEGRSYGYTF	TRBV7-9	TRBJ1-2
CASSLSSGSNYNEQFF	TRBV7-3	TRBJ2-1